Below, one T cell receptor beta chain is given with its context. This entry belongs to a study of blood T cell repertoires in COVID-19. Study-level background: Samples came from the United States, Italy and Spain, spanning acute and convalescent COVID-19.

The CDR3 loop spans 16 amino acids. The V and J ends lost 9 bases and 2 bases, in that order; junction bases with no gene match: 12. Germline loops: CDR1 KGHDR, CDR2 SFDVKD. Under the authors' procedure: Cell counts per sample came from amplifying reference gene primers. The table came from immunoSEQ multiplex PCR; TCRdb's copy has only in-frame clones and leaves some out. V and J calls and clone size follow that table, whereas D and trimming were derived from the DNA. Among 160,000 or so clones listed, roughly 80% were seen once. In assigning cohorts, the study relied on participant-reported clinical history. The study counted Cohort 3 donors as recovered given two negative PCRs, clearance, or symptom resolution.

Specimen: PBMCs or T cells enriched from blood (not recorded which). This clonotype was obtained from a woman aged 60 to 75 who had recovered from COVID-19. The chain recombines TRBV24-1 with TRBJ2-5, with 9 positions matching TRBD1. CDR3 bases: TGTGCCACCGGGACAGGGTACCTTGGAGCACAAGAGACCCAGTACTTC. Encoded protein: CATGTGYLGAQETQYF.